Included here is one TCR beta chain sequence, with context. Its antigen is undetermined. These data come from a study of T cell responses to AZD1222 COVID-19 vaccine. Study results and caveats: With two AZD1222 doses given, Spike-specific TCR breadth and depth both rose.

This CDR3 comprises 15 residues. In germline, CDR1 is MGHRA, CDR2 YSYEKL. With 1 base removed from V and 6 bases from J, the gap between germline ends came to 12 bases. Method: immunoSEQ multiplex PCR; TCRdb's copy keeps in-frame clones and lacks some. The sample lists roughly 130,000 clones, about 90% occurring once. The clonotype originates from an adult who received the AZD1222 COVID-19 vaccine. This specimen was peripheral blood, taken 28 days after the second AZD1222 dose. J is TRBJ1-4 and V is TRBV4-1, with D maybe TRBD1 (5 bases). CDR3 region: CASSQGGVGDEKLFF. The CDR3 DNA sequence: TGCGCCAGCAGCCAAGGAGGGGTGGGGGATGAAAAACTGTTTTTT.